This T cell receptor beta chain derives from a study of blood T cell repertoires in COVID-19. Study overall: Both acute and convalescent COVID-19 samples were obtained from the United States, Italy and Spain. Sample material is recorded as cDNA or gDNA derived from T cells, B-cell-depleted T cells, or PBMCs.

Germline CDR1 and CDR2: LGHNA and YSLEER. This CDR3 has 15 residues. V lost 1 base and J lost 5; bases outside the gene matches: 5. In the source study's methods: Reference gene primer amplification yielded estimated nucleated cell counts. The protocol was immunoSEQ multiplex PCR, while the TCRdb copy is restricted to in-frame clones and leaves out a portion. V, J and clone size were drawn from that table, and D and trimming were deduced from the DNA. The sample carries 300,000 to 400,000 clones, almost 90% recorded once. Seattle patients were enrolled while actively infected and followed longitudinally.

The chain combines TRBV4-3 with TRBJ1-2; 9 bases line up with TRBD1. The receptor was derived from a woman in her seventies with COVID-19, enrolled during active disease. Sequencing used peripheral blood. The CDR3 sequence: CASSQGRTGAYGYTF. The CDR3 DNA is TGCGCCAGCAGCCAAGGGAGGACAGGGGCTTATGGCTACACCTTC.